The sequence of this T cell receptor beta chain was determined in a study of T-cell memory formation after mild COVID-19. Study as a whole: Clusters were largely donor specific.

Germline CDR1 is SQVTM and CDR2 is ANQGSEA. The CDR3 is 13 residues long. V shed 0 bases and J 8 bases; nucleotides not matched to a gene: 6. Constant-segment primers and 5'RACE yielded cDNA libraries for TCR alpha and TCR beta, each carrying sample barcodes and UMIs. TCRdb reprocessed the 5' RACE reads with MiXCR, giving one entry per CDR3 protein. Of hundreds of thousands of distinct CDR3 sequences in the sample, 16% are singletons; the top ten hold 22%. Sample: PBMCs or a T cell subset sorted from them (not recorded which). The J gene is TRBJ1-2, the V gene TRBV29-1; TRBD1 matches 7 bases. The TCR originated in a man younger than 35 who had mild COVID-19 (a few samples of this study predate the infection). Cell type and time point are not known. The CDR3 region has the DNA TGCAGCGTTGAAGACCTGCTCAGGGGGGGCTACACCTTC. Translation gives CSVEDLLRGGYTF.